This entry concerns a single T cell receptor beta chain. Its antigen remains unidentified. Clones were sequenced by immunoSEQ multiplex PCR, and TCRdb holds only the in-frame ones, with some missing. Of 85,000 to 100,000 clones listed, 85% to 90% were seen once; the top ten hold approximately 3.7%. This entry is derived from a study of T cell responses to AZD1222 COVID-19 vaccine. Study context: Pooled together were second doses at about 4 or about 12 weeks. Findings and limits, study-wide: Unmutated regions of variants are reportedly targeted by nearly half of spike-specific TCRs. In all cases, repertoires were sampled only after the peak T cell response.

The CDR3 extends over 11 amino acids. The germline V gene encodes CDR1 LNHDA and CDR2 SQIVND (reference sequence). Trimming removed 7 bases at V and 4 bases at J, with 7 bases between. The V call is TRBV19, the J call TRBJ1-2; possibly TRBD1 for D (6 bases). The sequence came from an adult in good health. This sample comprised peripheral blood, obtained on day 0 of AZD1222 vaccination. In nucleotides, the CDR3 is TGTGCCAGTAAACAGGGCTATGGCTACACCTTC. The encoded protein is CASKQGYGYTF.